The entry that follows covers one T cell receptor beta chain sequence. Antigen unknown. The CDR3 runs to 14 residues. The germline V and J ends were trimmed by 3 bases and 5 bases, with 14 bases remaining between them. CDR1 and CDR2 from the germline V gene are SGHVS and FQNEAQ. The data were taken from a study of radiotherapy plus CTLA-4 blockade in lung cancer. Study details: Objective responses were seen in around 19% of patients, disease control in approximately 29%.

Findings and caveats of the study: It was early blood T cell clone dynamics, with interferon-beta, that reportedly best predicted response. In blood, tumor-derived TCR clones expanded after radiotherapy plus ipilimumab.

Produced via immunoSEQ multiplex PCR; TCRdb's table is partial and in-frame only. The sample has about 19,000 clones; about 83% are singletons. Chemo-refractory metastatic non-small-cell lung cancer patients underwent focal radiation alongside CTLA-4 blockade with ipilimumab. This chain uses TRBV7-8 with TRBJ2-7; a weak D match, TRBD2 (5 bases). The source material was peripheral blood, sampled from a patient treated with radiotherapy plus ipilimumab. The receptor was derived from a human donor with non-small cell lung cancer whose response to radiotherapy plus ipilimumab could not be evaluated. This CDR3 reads CASSFFRAGDEQYF. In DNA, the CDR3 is TGTGCCAGCAGCTTCTTTAGGGCCGGGGACGAGCAGTACTTC.